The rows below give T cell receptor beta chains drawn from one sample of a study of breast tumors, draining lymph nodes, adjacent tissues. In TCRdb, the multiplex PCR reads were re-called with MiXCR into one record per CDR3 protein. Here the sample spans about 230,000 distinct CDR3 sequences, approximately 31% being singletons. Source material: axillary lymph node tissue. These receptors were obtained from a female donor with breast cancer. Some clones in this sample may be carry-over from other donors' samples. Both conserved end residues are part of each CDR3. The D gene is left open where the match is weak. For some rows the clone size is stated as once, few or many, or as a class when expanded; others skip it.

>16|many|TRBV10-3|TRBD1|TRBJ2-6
TGTGCCATCAGTAGTCGGCAGGGGGCAGGGGCCAACGTCCTGACTTTC
CAISSRQGAGANVLTF
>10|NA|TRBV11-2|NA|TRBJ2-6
TGTGCCAGCAGAGCCGGGACTGAAGCTTTC
CASRAGTEAF
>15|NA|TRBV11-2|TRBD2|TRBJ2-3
TGTGCCAGCGGCCAAGTAGGGGATAGCGGGAGATCGCAGTATTTT
CASGQVGDSGRSQYF
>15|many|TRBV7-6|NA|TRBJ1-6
TGTGCCAGCAGCTTAGTAAGGGGTCGGAATTCACCCCTCCACTTT
CASSLVRGRNSPLHF
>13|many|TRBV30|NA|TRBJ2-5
TGTGCCTGGAGGACAGAGTACCAAGAGACCCAGTACTTC
CAWRTEYQETQYF
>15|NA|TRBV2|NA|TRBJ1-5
TGTGCCAGCAGCCCCGGTAATCTTAGAAATCAGCCCCAGCATTTT
CASSPGNLRNQPQHF
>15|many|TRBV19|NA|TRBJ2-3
TGTGCCAGTAGTATGGCCCTTGTCGCCACAGATACGCAGTATTTT
CASSMALVATDTQYF
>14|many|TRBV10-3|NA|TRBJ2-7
TGTGCCATCAGCTCCGGGAGCAGGACCTACGAGCAGTACTTC
CAISSGSRTYEQYF
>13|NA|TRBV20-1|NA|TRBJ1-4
TGCAGTGCTAGAGATCTGGGGAGAAATAACCTGTTTTTT
CSARDLGRNNLFF
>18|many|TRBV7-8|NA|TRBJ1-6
TGTGCCAGCAGCTTAAAGTCGCCCCGTAGTGGCGGCCATTCACCCCTCCACTTT
CASSLKSPRSGGHSPLHF
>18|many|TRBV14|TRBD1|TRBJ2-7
TGTGCCAGCAGCCAGGGCCGGACAGGGAAAGAAAAAGCCTACGAGCAGTACTTC
CASSQGRTGKEKAYEQYF